Sequencing of this T cell receptor beta chain was carried out in a study of OX40 agonist ivuxolimab in advanced cancers. TCRdb's copy holds only in-frame clones and misses some; the assay was immunoSEQ multiplex PCR. Among around 76,000 clones listed, 65% to 90% were seen once. Losses at the gene ends were 3 bases for V and 5 bases for J; bases not matched to a gene: 12. Germline lookup yields CDR1 SGHKS and CDR2 YYEKEE (reference sequence). The CDR3 consists of 17 residues. The sample in question was CD4+ or CD8+ T cells sorted from blood, obtained in a trial of the OX40 agonist ivuxolimab. This sequence originates from an adult with an advanced solid tumor such as melanoma, head and neck, liver or kidney cancer. This rearrangement joins TRBV5-5 to TRBJ2-2, with TRBD2 matching over 8 bases. The CDR3 coding sequence is TGTGCCAGCAGCTCGCCCACTGGCGGGGGGTTTACCGGGGAGCTGTTTTTT. Encoded protein: CASSSPTGGGFTGELFF.